This T cell receptor beta chain came from a study of blood T cell repertoires in COVID-19. Looking at the study overall: Acute-phase and convalescent COVID-19 samples originated in the United States, Italy and Spain. T cells, B-cell-depleted T cells, or PBMCs supplied cDNA or gDNA.

This CDR3 has 15 amino acids. V dropped 4 bases and J dropped 4; count of bases not matched to a gene: 5. CDR1 and CDR2 from the germline V gene are SGHRS and YFSETQ. As originally analysed: Nucleated cell counts were estimated from reference gene primer amplification. The assay was immunoSEQ multiplex PCR, and TCRdb's table has in-frame clones only and misses some. V, J and clone size were drawn from that table, and D and trimming were deduced from the DNA. The table includes 200,000 to 300,000 clones, about 84% detected once. This sequence was found in a woman of 80 years or more with acute or convalescent COVID-19. V is TRBV5-1 and J is TRBJ2-3; the match to TRBD1 covers 11 bases. The material sequenced was peripheral blood. The CDR3 DNA reads TGCGCCAGCAGCCCGGACAGGGGGCGGGCAGATACGCAGTATTTT. Its translation is CASSPDRGRADTQYF. Combining the CDR3 with reference TRBV5-1 and TRBJ2-3 gives the whole variable domain KAGVTQTPRYLIKTRGQQVTLSCSPISGHRSVSWYQQTPGQGLQFLFEYFSETQRNKGNFPGRFSGRQFSNSRSEMNVSTLELGDSALYLCASSPDRGRADTQYFGPGTRLTVL.